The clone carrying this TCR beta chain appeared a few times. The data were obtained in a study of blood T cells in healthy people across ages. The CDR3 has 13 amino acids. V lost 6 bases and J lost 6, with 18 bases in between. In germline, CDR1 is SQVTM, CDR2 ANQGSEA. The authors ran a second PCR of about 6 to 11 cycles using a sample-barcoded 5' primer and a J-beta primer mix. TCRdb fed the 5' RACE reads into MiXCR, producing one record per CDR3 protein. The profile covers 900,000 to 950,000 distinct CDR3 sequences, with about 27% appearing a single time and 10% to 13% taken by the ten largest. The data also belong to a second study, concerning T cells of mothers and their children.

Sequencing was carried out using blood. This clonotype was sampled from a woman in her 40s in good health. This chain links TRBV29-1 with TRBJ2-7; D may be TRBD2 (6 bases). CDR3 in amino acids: CSVVPIGGGEQYF. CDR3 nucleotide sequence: TGCAGCGTCGTTCCTATTGGGGGAGGCGAGCAGTACTTC.